Sequencing of this T cell receptor (beta chain) was carried out in a study of T cells expressing NK-cell markers. Whole-study context: Cells sorted as CD3+CD56+NKG2C+, CD3+CD56+NKG2C- and CD3+CD56-NKG2C+ T cells supplied the TCR beta repertoires. Sequenced donors, eight in total, included seven who were HCMV-seropositive and one who was seronegative. Study results and limitations: HCMV specificity of the expanded NKG2C+ T cell clones stayed unclear. The dominant NKG2C+ clonotypes represented roughly 1.0-7.5% of CD8+ T cells in five to seven donors.

Using the 5' RACE reads, TCRdb records one entry per CDR3 protein without DNA. The sample has about 170,000 distinct CDR3 sequences; the top ten hold around 21%. Worth noting for this clonotype: Its antigen is still unknown.

This TCR came from a man aged 18 to 70 in good health. Specimen: blood T cells: a sorted CD56 or NKG2C T cell subset, CD4+ or CD8+ T cells, or bulk PBMC T cells (not recorded which).

CDR3: CASSPSQGGTGELFF. The genes are TRBV7-9 and TRBJ2-2; absent DNA, TCRdb's TRBD1 call cannot be checked. The CDR3 contains 15 residues. Germline CDR1 and CDR2: SEHNR and FQNEAQ (reference sequence). Together with reference TRBV7-9 and TRBJ2-2, the CDR3 gives the full variable domain: DTGVSQNPRHKITKRGQNVTFRCDPISEHNRLYWYRQTLGQGPEFLTYFQNEAQLEKSRLLSDRFSAERPKGSFSTLEIQRTEQGDSAMYLCASSPSQGGTGELFFGEGSRLTVL.